This TCR beta chain was documented in a study of T cells in Graves' hyperthyroidism and ophthalmopathy. Using RNA transcripts as the source, TCR beta CDR3 regions were amplified. Researchers ran a first-round RT-PCR on the TCR CDR3 using the HTBI primer set. Via MiXCR, TCRdb re-called the multiplex PCR reads, giving one row per CDR3 protein. The table includes 600,000 to 800,000 distinct CDR3 sequences, over 35% detected once. V shed 6 bases, J shed 7 bases, and the junction held 14 bases outside the gene matches. The CDR3 has 15 amino acids. The germline V gene has CDR1 SGHTA and CDR2 FQGNSA. In the case of this clonotype: Its antigen is unidentified.

Study results and caveats: Researchers found most expanded thyroid clonotypes above 0.001 in blood as well.

When ophthalmopathy did not progress within 18 months, Graves' hyperthyroidism was considered stable. It was less than 13 ml of fresh peripheral blood that supplied the PBMCs. The gene calls are TRBV7-2 and TRBJ1-2, with 7 positions matching TRBD1. The sequenced sample was blood. This clonotype originated in a middle-aged woman with Graves' hyperthyroidism. CDR3 amino acids: CASRPRDARGSGYTF. In DNA, the CDR3 is TGTGCCAGCAGACCCCGGGACGCCAGGGGGTCTGGCTACACCTTC.